This TCR beta chain was documented in a study of blood T cell repertoires in COVID-19. Germline V gene sequence: CDR1 MNHEY, CDR2 SVGAGI. V lost 5 bases, J lost 4 bases, and 6 bases stayed unmatched. The length of the CDR3 is 14 residues. Original handling: Quantification of nucleated cells was approximated via reference gene primer amplification. Produced via immunoSEQ multiplex PCR; TCRdb's table is partial and in-frame only. The V and J calls and clone size come from that table; D and trimming were worked out from the DNA. Found here are around 160,000 clones, approximately 91% of them singletons; the top ten hold about 2.1%.

This chain connects TRBV6-5 to TRBJ1-1; 8 positions agree with TRBD1. This clonotype was obtained from a human donor in a cohort sampled during active COVID-19. Sequencing input: peripheral blood. CDR3 nucleotides: TGTGCCAGCAGTCGAGGACAGGGAGGCACTGAAGCTTTCTTT. This sequence encodes CASSRGQGGTEAFF.